This T cell receptor beta chain was identified in a study of T cells after posttransplantation cyclophosphamide. Controls had myeloablative marrow grafts with methotrexate and calcineurin inhibitor, sampled at 1 year. Whole-study results and caveats: Donor-recipient repertoire similarity was low at 1-2 months, rising over year one. After PTCy, TRB diversity resembled that of CNI/methotrexate controls. TRB overlap between skin or GI tissue T cells and blood was limited.

The data were produced by immunoSEQ multiplex PCR, yet TCRdb's version contains in-frame clones alone and is incomplete. The sample holds about 21,000 clones, 65% to 90% seen once. Notes on this clone: What it recognizes is unknown.

Germline CDR1 is SGDLS and CDR2 is YYNGEE. V lost 4 bases to trimming and J lost 3 bases; unmatched junction nucleotides: 6. CDR3 length: 14 amino acids. The sample was PBMCs, taken about 400 days after allogeneic stem cell transplant with calcineurin inhibitor and methotrexate. This clonotype originated in a female patient in her 30s who received an allogeneic stem cell transplant from an unrelated donor, was CMV-positive, and had acute and chronic GVHD. The T cells may partly be graft donor cells. The rearrangement joins TRBV9 to TRBJ2-5, with TRBD2 matching over 7 bases. This CDR3 reads CASSRTTSEETQYF. The CDR3 bases are TGTGCCAGCAGCCGAACTACTAGCGAAGAGACCCAGTACTTC.